The 14 T cell receptor beta chains below come from one sample, sequenced in a study of blood T cell repertoires in COVID-19. The data were produced by immunoSEQ multiplex PCR, yet TCRdb's version contains in-frame clones alone and is incomplete. This table holds tens of thousands of clones, approximately 84% found once. What was sequenced was peripheral blood. The origin of the receptors is a man in his 70s with acute or convalescent COVID-19.

The rearrangement joins TRBV11-2 to TRBJ1-1; maybe TRBD1 (5 bases). The CDR3 covers 15 residues. Germline-derived CDR1 and CDR2 are SGHAT and FQNNGV. V was trimmed by 4 bases and J by 6 bases, leaving 18 bases between them. CDR3 nucleotides: TGTGCCAGCAGCTACCCCCAGGGAGGGGTTCCTGAAGCTTTCTTT. It yields the protein CASSYPQGGVPEAFF.

The chain has TRBV19 and TRBJ2-3, with 9 bases identical to TRBD1. The V gene end was trimmed by 6 bases and the J gene end by 3 bases; junction bases not matched to a gene: 7. Germline V gene sequence: CDR1 LNHDA, CDR2 SQIVND (reference sequence). The CDR3 totals 15 residues. CDR3 coding DNA: TGTGCCAGTAGCCAAGGACAGGGGATGACAGATACGCAGTATTTT. Amino acid sequence: CASSQGQGMTDTQYF.

The sample holds a few counts of this clone. The genes are TRBV5-4 and TRBJ1-4; possible D gene TRBD1, 6 bases. This CDR3 comprises 16 residues. The V and J ends lost 4 bases and 3 bases respectively, with 16 bases between them. Germline loops: CDR1 SGHNT, CDR2 YYREEE (reference sequence). The CDR3 region is CASSPTPGASNEKLFF. As DNA, the CDR3 is TGTGCCAGCAGCCCAACCCCAGGGGCGTCTAATGAAAAACTGTTTTTT.

The rearrangement links TRBV5-6 to TRBJ1-1, with 7 bases lining up with TRBD1. The length of the CDR3 is 15 residues. The V segment lost 2 bases and the J segment 2 bases; nucleotides outside the gene matches: 6. The germline CDR1 and CDR2 sequences are SGHDT and YYEEEE. CDR3 sequence reads: CASSFRGVANTEAFF. The CDR3 coding sequence is TGTGCCAGCAGCTTCAGGGGGGTCGCTAACACTGAAGCTTTCTTT.

The chain couples TRBV7-8 to TRBJ2-3, with TRBD1 as a possible D gene (6 bases). Germline V gene sequence: CDR1 SGHVS, CDR2 FQNEAQ. V was shortened by 0 bases and J by 2 bases, with 9 bases between the two germline ends. The CDR3 covers 15 residues. The CDR3 here is CASSLAGGHTDTQYF. DNA for the CDR3: TGTGCCAGCAGCTTAGCAGGGGGACACACAGATACGCAGTATTTT.

The chain couples TRBV18 to TRBJ2-7, with 7 bases aligning to TRBD2. Germline V gene lookup returns CDR1 KGHSH and CDR2 LQKENI. Losses at the gene ends were 3 bases for V and 1 base for J; bases not matched to a gene: 6. This CDR3 contains 15 residues. CDR3: CASSPGEGRSYEQYF. Written as DNA, the CDR3 is TGTGCCAGCTCACCTGGGGAGGGTCGTTCCTACGAGCAGTACTTC.

The chain carries TRBV25-1 and TRBJ2-1; D may be TRBD2 (5 bases). The CDR3 spans 11 residues. Trimming cost V 5 bases and J 8 bases, with 7 bases left between them. Germline V gene data show CDR1 as MGHDK and CDR2 as SYGVNS. The CDR3 here is CASSSSYEQFF. The CDR3 DNA is TGTGCCAGCAGTTCTAGCTATGAGCAGTTCTTC.

This chain uses TRBV6-6 with TRBJ2-3, with 9 bases fitting TRBD2. The CDR3 runs 17 residues. J gave up 2 bases and V 5 bases, and 11 bases lay outside the gene matches. Per the germline V gene, CDR1 is MNHNY and CDR2 is SVGAGI (reference sequence). In DNA, the CDR3 is TGTGCCAGCAGTCCACCCCTAGCGGGGATAACCACAGATACGCAGTATTTT. This encodes CASSPPLAGITTDTQYF.

The J gene is TRBJ2-5, the V gene TRBV7-9; 7 bases map to TRBD2. Germline trimming cut 5 bases from V and 7 bases from J; bases unmatched to any gene: 13. The germline V gene has CDR1 SEHNR and CDR2 FQNEAQ (reference sequence). The CDR3 has 15 amino acids. Here the CDR3 reads CASSASGVNMRTQYF. As DNA, the CDR3 is TGTGCCAGCAGCGCGAGCGGGGTGAATATGCGGACCCAGTACTTC.

The chain carries TRBV30 and TRBJ2-3; possible D gene TRBD2, 6 bases. V shed 2 bases and J shed 0 bases, with 9 bases lying between them. CDR3 length: 14 residues. Germline V CDR1 and CDR2: GTSNPN, SVGIG (reference sequence). In DNA, the CDR3 is TGTGCCTGGAGTCTGGGGGGTAGCACAGATACGCAGTATTTT. Residues: CAWSLGGSTDTQYF.

The CDR3 region has the DNA TGTGCCAGCAGCTTGGGACAGATTAATTCACCCCTCCACTTT. Translated: CASSLGQINSPLHF. The V and J genes are TRBV5-6 and TRBJ1-6; weak D call: TRBD1 (5 bases). V was shortened by 0 bases and J by 6 bases, with 7 bases between the two germline ends. The CDR3 has 14 residues. Looked up from germline, CDR1 is SGHDT and CDR2 is YYEEEE.

The chain combines TRBV2 with TRBJ2-2; D gene unclear. This CDR3 has 12 residues. V lost 7 bases, J lost 3 bases, and 6 bases lay in between. Per germline, CDR1 SNHLY and CDR2 FYNNEI. CDR3 sequence reads: CASTRYTGELFF. CDR3 coding DNA: TGTGCCAGCACGCGCTACACCGGGGAGCTGTTTTTT.

This chain joins TRBV28 and TRBJ1-2; a weak D match, TRBD1 (6 bases). The CDR3 totals 16 residues. Germline-derived CDR1 and CDR2 are MDHEN and SYDVKM. Between the trimmed V and J ends, which lost 2 bases and 4 bases, there was a span of 17 bases. The CDR3 spells CASSLPKQGRAYGYTF. For the CDR3, the DNA is TGTGCCAGCAGTTTACCCAAACAGGGCAGGGCCTATGGCTACACCTTC.

The gene calls are TRBV5-1 and TRBJ2-6; D possibly corresponds to TRBD1 (5 bases). The V gene's germline CDR1 is SGHRS and CDR2 YFSETQ. The CDR3 length is 18 residues. V dropped 2 bases and J dropped 2 bases, with 17 bases sitting between them. The CDR3, as DNA: TGCGCCAGCAGCTTTGGGGCAGAAATCGGCACTGGGGCCAACGTCCTGACTTTC. This sequence encodes CASSFGAEIGTGANVLTF.